What follows are 8 T cell receptor beta chains derived from one specimen sequenced in a study of cytomegalovirus exposure and HLA in healthy donors. PCR involved 60 Vbeta and 13 Jbeta primers. Here immunoSEQ multiplex PCR was the method, and the copy in TCRdb shows in-frame clones only, minus some. The table includes 63,000 or so clones, roughly 75% detected once. The sample comprised PBMCs. Receptors were obtained from a woman in her thirties in good health and CMV-seropositive.

This chain connects TRBV6-5 to TRBJ1-2; D is perhaps TRBD1 (5 bases). Germline values: CDR1 MNHEY, CDR2 SVGAGI. This CDR3 contains 15 residues. Trimming took off 5 bases at V and 0 bases at J, with 13 bases between the two ends. The CDR3 sequence is CASSTYAGPNYGYTF. In nucleotides, the CDR3 is TGTGCCAGCAGTACCTATGCAGGGCCTAACTATGGCTACACCTTC.

This sequence joins TRBV6-6 and TRBJ2-7; a weak D match, TRBD2 (6 bases). Deletions cut 6 bases from V and 0 bases from J, with 12 bases between. In germline, CDR1 is MNHNY, CDR2 SVGAGI (reference sequence). The CDR3 is 14 amino acids. CDR3 in amino acids: CASSLGLPSYEQYF. CDR3 nucleotides: TGTGCCAGCAGCTTGGGACTCCCCTCCTACGAGCAGTACTTC.

V gene TRBV28 combines with J gene TRBJ2-3; the D is unclear. Germline V CDR1 and CDR2: MDHEN, SYDVKM. Trimming removed 3 bases at V and 1 base at J, with 11 bases between. This CDR3 is 15 amino acids long. CDR3: CASSFEDSGTDTQYF. As DNA, the CDR3 is TGTGCCAGCAGTTTTGAGGATTCCGGCACAGATACGCAGTATTTT. Variable domain in full (rest from reference TRBV28 and TRBJ2-3): DVKVTQSSRYLVKRTGEKVFLECVQDMDHENMFWYRQDPGLGLRLIYFSYDVKMKEKGDIPEGYSVSREKKERFSLILESASTNQTSMYLCASSFEDSGTDTQYFGPGTRLTVL.

The J gene is TRBJ2-7, the V gene TRBV13; no firm D call. Germline CDR1 reads PRHDT; CDR2 reads FYEKMQ (reference sequence). Trimming stripped 0 bases from V and 11 bases from J, with 20 bases between. CDR3 length equals 15 residues. The CDR3 is CASSLGLDPKVVEYF. The DNA of the CDR3 is TGTGCCAGCAGCTTAGGCCTAGACCCGAAGGTAGTCGAGTACTTC.

The table lists this clone with a count of one. The V gene is TRBV9, the J gene TRBJ2-1, with TRBD2 matching 9 bases. The CDR3 totals 15 residues. Germline CDR1 and CDR2: SGDLS and YYNGEE. With V trimmed by 4 bases and J by 5 bases, 7 bases remained unmatched. The CDR3 reads CASSRSGRKDNEQFF. DNA for the CDR3: TGTGCCAGCAGCAGAAGCGGGAGGAAAGACAATGAGCAGTTCTTC.

The rearrangement links TRBV7-6 to TRBJ2-7, with 8 bases lining up with TRBD1. CDR3 length: 18 amino acids. The V segment lost 7 bases and the J segment 5 bases; nucleotides outside the gene matches: 22. Germline CDR1 SGHVS, CDR2 FNYEAQ. The CDR3 DNA reads as TGTGCCAGCACATCAGGGGGCTGGGGTAGCGGAGATCCCGACGAGCAGTACTTC. Its translation is CASTSGGWGSGDPDEQYF.

The J gene is TRBJ2-6, the V gene TRBV19, with D tentatively TRBD1 (7 bases). Germline CDR1 is LNHDA and CDR2 is SQIVND (reference sequence). The CDR3 runs to 18 residues. V was pared by 2 bases and J by 2 bases, with 16 bases between. The CDR3 loop reads CASSISPTGEAGANVLTF. The CDR3 bases are TGTGCCAGTAGTATATCCCCTACAGGGGAGGCTGGGGCCAACGTCCTGACTTTC.

The chain uses TRBV30 and TRBJ1-1, with D possibly TRBD1 on 6 matching bases. Germline CDR1 reads GTSNPN; CDR2 reads SVGIG (reference sequence). The ends were cut back, 8 bases at V and 1 base at J, with 14 bases in the middle. The CDR3 contains 13 residues. Here the CDR3 reads CAHSGGPNTEAFF. DNA for the CDR3: TGTGCCCATTCGGGGGGGCCGAACACTGAAGCTTTCTTT.